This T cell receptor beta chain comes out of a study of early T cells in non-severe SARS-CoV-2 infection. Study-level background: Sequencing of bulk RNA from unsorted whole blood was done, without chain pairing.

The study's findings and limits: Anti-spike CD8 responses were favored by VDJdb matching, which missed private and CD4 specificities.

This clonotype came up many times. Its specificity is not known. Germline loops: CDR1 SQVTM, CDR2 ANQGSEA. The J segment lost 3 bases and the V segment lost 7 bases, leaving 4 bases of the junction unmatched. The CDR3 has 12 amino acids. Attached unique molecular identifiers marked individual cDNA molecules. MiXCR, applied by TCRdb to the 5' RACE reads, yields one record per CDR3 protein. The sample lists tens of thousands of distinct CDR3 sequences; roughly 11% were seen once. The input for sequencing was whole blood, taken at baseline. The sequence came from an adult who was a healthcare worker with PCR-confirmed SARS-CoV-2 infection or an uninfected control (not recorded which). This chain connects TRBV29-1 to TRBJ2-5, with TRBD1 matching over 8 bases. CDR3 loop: CSASTGEETQYF. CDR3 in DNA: TGCAGCGCTTCGACAGGGGAAGAGACCCAGTACTTC.